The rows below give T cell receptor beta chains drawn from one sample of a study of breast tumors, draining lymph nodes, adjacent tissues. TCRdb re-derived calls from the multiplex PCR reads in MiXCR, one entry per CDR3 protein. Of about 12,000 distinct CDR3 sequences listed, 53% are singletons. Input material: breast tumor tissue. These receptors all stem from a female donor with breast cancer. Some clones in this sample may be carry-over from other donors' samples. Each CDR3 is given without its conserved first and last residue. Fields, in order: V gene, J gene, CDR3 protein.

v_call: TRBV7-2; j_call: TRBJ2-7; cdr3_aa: ASSLIGSSYEQY
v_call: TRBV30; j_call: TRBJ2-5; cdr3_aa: GRSVVIGGETQY
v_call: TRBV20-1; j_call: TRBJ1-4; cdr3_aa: SAIKQGQGNEKLF
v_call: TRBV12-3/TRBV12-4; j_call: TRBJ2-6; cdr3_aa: ASSLGTGGSGANVLT
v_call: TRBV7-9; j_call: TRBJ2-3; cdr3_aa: ASSPEWADTQY
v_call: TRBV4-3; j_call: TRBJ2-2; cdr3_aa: ASSQVVRVAGELF
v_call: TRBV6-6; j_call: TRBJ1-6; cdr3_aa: ASMGQGYSPLH
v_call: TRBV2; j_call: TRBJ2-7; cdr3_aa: ASSELAVEQY
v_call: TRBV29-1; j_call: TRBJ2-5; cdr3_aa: SVEDRLHQETQY
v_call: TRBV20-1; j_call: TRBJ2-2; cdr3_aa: SAMTPNTGELF
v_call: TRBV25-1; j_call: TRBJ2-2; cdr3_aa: ASSRYTGELF
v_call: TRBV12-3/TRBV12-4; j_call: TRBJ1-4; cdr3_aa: ASSLISGTGNEKLF
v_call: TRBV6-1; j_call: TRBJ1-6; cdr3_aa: ASIVKGGSPLH
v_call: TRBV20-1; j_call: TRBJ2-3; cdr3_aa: SAPGGSTDTQY
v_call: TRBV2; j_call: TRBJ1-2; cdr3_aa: ASSPFQGDGYT
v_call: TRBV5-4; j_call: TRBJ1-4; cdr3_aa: ASSSGQGDEKLF
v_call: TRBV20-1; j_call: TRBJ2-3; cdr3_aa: SAMLGPPGTQY
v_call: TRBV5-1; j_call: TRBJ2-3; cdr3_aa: ASSFSNSRGIADTQY
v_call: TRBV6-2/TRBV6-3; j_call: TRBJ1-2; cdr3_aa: ASRYSGTDYGYT
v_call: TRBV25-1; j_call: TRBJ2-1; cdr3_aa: ASSNLAGGYNEQF
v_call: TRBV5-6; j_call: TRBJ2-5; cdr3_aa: ASSLRGRDPY
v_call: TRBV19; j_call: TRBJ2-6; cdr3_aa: ASSMGRGLGANVLT
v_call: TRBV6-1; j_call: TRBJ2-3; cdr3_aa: ASSEASGSTDTQY
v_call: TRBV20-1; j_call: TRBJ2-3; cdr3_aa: SARLPPRTDTQY
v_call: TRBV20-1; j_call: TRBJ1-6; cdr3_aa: SALGRDRVDSPLH
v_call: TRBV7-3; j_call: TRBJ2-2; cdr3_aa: ASSSVSIAGGPTGELF
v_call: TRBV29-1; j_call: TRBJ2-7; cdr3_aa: SVGTTYEQY
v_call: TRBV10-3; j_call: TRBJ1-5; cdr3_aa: AISDRDSQPQH
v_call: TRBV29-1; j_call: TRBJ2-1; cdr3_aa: SVGLAGGNEQF
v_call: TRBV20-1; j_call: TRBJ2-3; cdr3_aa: SALAVTEISDTQY
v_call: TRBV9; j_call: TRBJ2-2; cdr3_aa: ASSSVGLVLIGELF
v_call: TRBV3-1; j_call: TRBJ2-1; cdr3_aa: ASSSRVSDSEQF
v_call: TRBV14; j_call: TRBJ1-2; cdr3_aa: ASSQDRTYYGYT
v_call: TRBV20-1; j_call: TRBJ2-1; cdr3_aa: SAAGWLAGARNNEQF
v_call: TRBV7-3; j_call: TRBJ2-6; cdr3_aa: ASSHDSSGANVLT
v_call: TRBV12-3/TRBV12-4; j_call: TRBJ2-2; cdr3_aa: ASRPSGHTGELF
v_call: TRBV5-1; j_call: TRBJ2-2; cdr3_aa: ASSEQAANTGELF
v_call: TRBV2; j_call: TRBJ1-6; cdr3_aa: ASSDQGSSYNSPLH
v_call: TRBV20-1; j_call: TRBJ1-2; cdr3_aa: SARDAANYGYT
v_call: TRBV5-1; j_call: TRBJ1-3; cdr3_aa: ASSLEGVLVAGNTTY
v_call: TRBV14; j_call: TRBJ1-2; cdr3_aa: ASSQVQGANYGYT
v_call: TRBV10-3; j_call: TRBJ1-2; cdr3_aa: AISERTSGYT
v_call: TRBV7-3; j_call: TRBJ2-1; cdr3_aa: ASSFGTGVEQF
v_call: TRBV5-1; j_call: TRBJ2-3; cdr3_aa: ASLMTDTQY
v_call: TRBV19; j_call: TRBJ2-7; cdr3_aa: ASSMVGPNYEQY
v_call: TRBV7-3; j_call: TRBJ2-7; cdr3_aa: ASSLDPGYEQY